This T cell receptor (beta chain) was sequenced for a study of cytomegalovirus exposure and HLA in healthy donors. Overall study: A later analysis reported the same platform for the approximately 110 validation repertoires and the roughly 700 first-cohort repertoires. General study points: It was approximately 170 TCR beta chains that were listed as cytomegalovirus-associated. A few CMV-associated chains were confirmed in vitro to be specific for CMV antigens.

Germline assignment: CDR1 KGHSH and CDR2 LQKENI. Trimming took 1 base from V and 5 from J, leaving 14 bases between them. The CDR3 spans 15 residues. Assay: immunoSEQ multiplex PCR; the TCRdb copy retains only in-frame clones and omits some. This sample has roughly 200,000 clones, with approximately 78% found just once. As for this clone: Its antigen is unidentified.

This sequence was found in a woman aged 30 to 39 in good health and CMV-seronegative. J is TRBJ2-5 and V is TRBV18, with D perhaps TRBD1 (5 bases). The sample taken for sequencing was PBMCs. The CDR3 bases are TGTGCCAGCTCACCACTTACAGGTGCGGCGGAGACCCAGTACTTC. Translation gives CASSPLTGAAETQYF. Supplemented by reference TRBV18 and TRBJ2-5, the full variable domain reads NAGVMQNPRHLVRRRGQEARLRCSPMKGHSHVYWYRQLPEEGLKFMVYLQKENIIDESGMPKERFSAEFPKEGPSILRIQQVVRGDSAAYFCASSPLTGAAETQYFGPGTRLLVL.